The present entry profiles one TCR beta chain with its context. Its antigen is undetermined. Exclusions: uncontrolled infection, other autoimmune disease, pregnancy, lactation. RNA transcripts were the template for amplifying TCR beta CDR3 regions. An initial round of RT-PCR targeting the TCR CDR3 relied on the HTBI primer set. TCRdb itself ran the multiplex PCR reads through MiXCR, one entry per CDR3 protein. The repertoire holds approximately 690,000 distinct CDR3 sequences, around 20% seen once, with 34% in the top ten. The sample belongs to a study of T cells in Graves' hyperthyroidism and ophthalmopathy. The study's findings and limits: Clonotypes that were expanded in thyroid above 0.001 mostly appeared in blood too. Model predictions of ophthalmopathy came a median 6.5 months before onset.

Germline V gene sequence: CDR1 MNHNS, CDR2 SASEGT. The CDR3 has 14 amino acids. Trimming stripped 7 bases from V and 2 bases from J, with 14 bases between. Sequenced sample: blood. This chain connects TRBV6-1 to TRBJ1-2; D is ambiguous. The TCR was taken from a man younger than 40 with Graves' ophthalmopathy. The CDR3 coding sequence is TGTGCCAGCAAATCGTCAGGATGGAACTATGGCTACACCTTC. Encoded protein: CASKSSGWNYGYTF.